This T cell receptor (beta chain) was documented in a study of blood T cell repertoires in COVID-19. The method was immunoSEQ multiplex PCR; TCRdb's version includes in-frame clones alone and lacks a portion of them. The sample records roughly 300,000 clones, 65% to 85% being singletons. CDR1 SEHNR and CDR2 FQNEAQ come from the germline V gene (reference sequence). The V and J ends lost 4 bases and 1 base, in that order; junction bases with no gene match: 2. The CDR3 runs to 14 residues. The origin of this receptor is a woman aged 50 to 65 with acute or convalescent COVID-19. What was sequenced was peripheral blood. The chain links TRBV7-9 to TRBJ1-1; 8 nucleotides agree with TRBD1. The chain's CDR3 is CASSSGQGNTEAFF. CDR3 in DNA: TGTGCCAGCAGCTCTGGACAGGGGAACACTGAAGCTTTCTTT.